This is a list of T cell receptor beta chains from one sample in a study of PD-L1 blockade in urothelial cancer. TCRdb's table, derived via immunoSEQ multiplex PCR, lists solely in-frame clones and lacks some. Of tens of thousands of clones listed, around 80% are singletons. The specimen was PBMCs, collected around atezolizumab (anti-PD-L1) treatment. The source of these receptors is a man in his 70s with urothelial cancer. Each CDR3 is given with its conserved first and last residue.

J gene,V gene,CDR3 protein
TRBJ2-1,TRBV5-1,CASSVSGTSGNEQFF
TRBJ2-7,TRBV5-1,CASSQSGDREQYF
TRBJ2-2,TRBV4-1,CASSQPLSTGELFF
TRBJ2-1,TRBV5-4,CASSLGRSGRGNEQFF
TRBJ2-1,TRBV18,CASSRTSGVEEQFF
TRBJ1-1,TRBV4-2,CASSQGGGRGQRTEAFF
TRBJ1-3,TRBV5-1,CASSSDGSSGNTIYF
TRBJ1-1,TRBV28,CASSQEDRWEAFF
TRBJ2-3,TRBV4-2,CASSHAGGGNPSTDTQYF
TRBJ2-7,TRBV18,CASSLRGTYEQYF
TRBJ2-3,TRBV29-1,CSDSGLAGGDTQYF
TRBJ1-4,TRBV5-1,CASSDPGGANEKLFF
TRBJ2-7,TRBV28,CASSFGTGMHEQYF
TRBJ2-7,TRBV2,CASSHLVYEQYF
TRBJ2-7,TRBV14,CASSQTSGPYEQYF
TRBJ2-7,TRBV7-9,CASSLRTGGIYEQYF
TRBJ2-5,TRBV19,CASSPRLAGATQETQYF
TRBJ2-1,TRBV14,CASSRAVAGGNEQFF
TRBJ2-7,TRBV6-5,CASSYDSGSYEQYF
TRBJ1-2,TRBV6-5,CASSYDRGDYGYTF
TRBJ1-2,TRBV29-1,CSVMTDAGLSYGYTF
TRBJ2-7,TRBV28,CASSPGLAGGPYEQYF
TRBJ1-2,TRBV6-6,CASSYGQVRDGYTF
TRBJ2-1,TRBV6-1,CASSERGSASYNEQFF
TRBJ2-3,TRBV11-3,CASSLYYGGTDTQYF
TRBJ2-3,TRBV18,CASSLFERGGIDTQYF
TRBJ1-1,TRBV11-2,CASSLGLNTEAFF
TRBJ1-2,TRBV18,CASSPMPVNYGYTF
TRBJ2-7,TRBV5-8,CASSLRLASHEQYF
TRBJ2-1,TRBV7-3,CASSYTRTSGDYNEQFF
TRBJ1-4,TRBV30,CAWSSPGVGGEKLFF
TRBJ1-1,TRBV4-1,CASSHGRQGATNIDTEAFF
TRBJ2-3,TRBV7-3,CASSLSGGADTQYF
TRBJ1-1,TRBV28,CASSTQGTGTEAFF
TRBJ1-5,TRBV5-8,CASSRGQVNQPQHF
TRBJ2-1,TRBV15,CATSRVTGRGNEQFF
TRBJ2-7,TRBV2,CASRGRGHSYEQYF
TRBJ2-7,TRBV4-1,CASSQDWSYEQYF
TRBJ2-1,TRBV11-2,CASSAFLGGLGEQFF
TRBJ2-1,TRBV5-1,CASSLGGQAHEQFF
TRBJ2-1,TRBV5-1,CASSFWGEGNEQFF
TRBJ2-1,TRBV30,CAWSPNTSSGLASDFNEQFF
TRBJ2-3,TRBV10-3,CAITEASLGNTQYF
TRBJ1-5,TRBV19,CASSARQGRNNQPQHF
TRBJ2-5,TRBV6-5,CASKAGGRETQYF
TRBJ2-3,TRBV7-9,CASSLKGNTDTQYF
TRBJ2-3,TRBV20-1,CSAPPDTQYF
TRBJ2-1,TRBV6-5,CASSWGDRQEVNEQFF
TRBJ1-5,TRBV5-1,CASRGGSNQPQHF
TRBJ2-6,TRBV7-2,CASRHLTGAALGANVLTF
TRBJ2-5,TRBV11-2,CASSLGLAGGPEETQYF
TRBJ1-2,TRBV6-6,CASSPDRGGGYTF
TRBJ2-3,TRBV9,CASSVLTGGTDTQYF
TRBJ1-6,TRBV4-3,CASSQDLGASSPLHF
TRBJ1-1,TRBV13,CASTRTVYNTEAFF
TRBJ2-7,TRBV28,CASSSQAQGPYDEQYF